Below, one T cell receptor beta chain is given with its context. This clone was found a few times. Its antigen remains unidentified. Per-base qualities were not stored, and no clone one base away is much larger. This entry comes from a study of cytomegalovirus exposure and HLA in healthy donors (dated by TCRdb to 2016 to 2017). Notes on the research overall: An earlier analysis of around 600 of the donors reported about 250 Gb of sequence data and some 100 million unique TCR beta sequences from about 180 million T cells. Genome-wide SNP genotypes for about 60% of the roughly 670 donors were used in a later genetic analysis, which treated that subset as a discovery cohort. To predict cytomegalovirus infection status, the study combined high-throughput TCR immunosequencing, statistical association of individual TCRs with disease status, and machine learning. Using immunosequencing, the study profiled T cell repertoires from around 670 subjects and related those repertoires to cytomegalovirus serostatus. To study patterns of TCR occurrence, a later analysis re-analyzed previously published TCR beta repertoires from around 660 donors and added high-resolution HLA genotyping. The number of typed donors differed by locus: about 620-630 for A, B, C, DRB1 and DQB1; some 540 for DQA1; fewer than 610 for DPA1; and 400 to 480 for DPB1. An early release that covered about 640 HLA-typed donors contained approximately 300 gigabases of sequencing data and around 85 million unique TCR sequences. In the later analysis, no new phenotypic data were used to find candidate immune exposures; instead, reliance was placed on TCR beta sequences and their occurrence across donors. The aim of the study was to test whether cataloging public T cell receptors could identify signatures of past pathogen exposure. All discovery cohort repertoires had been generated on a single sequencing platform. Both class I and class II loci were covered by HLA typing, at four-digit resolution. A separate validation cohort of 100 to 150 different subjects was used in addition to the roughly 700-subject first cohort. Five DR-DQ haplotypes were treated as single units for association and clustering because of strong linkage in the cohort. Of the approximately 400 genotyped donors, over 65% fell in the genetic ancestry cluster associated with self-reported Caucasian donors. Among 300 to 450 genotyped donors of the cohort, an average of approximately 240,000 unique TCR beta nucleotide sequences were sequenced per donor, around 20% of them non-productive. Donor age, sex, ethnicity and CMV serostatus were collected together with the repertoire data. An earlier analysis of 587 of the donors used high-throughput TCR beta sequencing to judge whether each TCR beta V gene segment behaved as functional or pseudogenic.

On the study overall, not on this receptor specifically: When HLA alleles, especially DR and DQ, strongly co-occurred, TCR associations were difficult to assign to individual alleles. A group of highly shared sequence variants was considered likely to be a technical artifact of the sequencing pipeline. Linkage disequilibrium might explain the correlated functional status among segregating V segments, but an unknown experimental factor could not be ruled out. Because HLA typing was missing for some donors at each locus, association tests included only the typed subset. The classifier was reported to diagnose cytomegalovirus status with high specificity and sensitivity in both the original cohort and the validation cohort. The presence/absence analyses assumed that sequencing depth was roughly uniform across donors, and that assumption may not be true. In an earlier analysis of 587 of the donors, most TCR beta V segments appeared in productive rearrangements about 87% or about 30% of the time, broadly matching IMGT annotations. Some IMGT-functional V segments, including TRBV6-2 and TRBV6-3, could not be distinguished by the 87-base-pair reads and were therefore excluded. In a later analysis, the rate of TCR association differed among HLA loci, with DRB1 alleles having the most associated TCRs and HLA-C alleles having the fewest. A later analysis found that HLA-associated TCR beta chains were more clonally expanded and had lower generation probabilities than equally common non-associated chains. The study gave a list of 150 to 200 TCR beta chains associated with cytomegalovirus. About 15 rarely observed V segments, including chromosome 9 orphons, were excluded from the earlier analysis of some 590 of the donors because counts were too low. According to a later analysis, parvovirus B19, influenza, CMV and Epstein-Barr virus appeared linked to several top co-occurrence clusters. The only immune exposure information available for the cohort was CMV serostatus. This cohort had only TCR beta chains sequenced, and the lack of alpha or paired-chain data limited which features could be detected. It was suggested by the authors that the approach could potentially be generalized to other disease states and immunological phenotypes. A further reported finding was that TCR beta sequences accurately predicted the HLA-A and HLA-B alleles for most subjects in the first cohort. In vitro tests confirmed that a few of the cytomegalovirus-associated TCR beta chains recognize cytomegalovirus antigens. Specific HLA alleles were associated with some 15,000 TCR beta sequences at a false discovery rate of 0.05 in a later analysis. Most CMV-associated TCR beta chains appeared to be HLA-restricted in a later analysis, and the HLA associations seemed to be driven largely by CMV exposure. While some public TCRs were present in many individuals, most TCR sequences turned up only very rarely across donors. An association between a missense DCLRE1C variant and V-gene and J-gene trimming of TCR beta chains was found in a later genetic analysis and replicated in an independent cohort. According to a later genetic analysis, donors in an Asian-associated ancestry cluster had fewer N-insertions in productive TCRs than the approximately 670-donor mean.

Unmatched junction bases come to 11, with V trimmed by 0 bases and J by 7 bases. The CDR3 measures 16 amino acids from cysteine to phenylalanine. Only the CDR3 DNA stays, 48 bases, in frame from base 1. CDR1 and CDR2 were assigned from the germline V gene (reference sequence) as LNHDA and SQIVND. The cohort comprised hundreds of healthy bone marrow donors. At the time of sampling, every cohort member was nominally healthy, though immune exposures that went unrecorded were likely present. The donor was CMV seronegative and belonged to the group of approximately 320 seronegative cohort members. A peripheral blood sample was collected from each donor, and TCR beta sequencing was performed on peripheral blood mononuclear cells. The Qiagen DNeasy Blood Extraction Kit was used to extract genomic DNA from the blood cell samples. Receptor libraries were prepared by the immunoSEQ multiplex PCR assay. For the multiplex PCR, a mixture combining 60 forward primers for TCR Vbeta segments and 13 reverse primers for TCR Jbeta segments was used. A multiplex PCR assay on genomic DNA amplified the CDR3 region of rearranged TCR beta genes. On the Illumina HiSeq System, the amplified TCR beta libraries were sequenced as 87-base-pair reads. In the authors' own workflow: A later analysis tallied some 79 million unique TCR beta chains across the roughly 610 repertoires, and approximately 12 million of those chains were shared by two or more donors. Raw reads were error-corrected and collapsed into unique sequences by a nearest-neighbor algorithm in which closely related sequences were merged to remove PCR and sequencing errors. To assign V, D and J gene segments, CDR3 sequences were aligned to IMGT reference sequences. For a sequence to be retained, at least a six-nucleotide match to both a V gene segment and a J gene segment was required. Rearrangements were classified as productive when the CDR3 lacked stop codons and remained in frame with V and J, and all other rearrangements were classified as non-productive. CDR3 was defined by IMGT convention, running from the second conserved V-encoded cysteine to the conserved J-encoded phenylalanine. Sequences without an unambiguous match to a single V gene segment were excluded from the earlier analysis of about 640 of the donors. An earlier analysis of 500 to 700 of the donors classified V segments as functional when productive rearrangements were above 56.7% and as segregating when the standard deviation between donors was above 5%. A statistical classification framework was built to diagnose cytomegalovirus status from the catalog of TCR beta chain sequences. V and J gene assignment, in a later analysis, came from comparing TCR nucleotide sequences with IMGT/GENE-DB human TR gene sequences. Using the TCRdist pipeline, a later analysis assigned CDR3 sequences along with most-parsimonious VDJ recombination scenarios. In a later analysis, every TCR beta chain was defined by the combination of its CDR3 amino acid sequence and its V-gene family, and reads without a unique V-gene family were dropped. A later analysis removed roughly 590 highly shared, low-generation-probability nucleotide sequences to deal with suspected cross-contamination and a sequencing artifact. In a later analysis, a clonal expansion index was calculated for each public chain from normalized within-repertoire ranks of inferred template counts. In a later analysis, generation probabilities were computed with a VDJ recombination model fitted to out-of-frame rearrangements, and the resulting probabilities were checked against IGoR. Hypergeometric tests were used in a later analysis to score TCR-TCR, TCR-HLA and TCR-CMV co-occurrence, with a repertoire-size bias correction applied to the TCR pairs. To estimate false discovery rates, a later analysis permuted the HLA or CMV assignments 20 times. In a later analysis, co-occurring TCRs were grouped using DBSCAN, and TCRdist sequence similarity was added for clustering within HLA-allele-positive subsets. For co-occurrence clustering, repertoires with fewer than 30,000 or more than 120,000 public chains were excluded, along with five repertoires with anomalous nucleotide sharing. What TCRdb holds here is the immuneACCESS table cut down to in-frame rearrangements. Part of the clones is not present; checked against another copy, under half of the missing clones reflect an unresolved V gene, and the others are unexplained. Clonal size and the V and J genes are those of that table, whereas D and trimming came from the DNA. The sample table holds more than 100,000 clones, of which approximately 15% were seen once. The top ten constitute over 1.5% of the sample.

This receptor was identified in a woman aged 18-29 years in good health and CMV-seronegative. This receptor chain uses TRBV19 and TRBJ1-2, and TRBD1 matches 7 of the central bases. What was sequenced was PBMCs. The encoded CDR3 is CASSIDETGFSAGYTF. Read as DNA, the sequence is TGTGCCAGTAGTATAGATGAGACAGGGTTTTCGGCTGGCTACACCTTC.